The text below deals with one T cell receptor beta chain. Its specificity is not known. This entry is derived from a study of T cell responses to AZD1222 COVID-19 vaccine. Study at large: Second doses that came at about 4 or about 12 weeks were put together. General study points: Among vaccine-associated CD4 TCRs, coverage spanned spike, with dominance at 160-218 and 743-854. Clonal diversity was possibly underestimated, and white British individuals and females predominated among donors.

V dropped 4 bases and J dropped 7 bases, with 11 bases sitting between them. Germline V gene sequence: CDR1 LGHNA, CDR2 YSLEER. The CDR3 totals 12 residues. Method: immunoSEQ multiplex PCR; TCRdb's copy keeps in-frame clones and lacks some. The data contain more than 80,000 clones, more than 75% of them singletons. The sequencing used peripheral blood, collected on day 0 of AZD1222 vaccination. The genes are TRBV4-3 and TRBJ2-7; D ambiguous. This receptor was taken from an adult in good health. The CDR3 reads CASSRSGWEQYF. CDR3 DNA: TGCGCCAGCAGCCGGTCGGGCTGGGAGCAGTACTTC.